The entry that follows covers one T cell receptor beta chain sequence. The sample comes from a study of blood T cell repertoires in COVID-19. CDR3 size: 14 residues. The V end was cut by 4 bases, the J end by 0 bases, with 9 bases between. The germline V gene has CDR1 LGHDT and CDR2 YNNKEL (reference sequence). The assay was immunoSEQ multiplex PCR, and TCRdb's table has in-frame clones only and misses some. The sample has roughly 220,000 clones, approximately 85% seen once; the top ten hold roughly 2.8%. Sequenced: peripheral blood. This chain joins TRBV3-1 (or the pseudogene TRBV3-2) and TRBJ1-1; D is unresolved. The TCR was taken from a man aged 45 to 65 who had recovered from COVID-19. The CDR3 reads CASSRSELNTEAFF. CDR3 sequence (DNA): TGTGCCAGCAGCCGTTCAGAACTGAACACTGAAGCTTTCTTT.